Described below is a single TCR beta chain sequence and its context. This entry is derived from a study of cytomegalovirus exposure and HLA in healthy donors. Use of 60 Vbeta and 13 Jbeta primers characterized the PCR. TCRdb's table, derived via immunoSEQ multiplex PCR, lists solely in-frame clones and lacks some. The profile shows over 150,000 clones, roughly 77% of them singletons. V lost 1 base and J lost 6, with 13 bases in between. Germline-derived CDR1 and CDR2 are SGHVS and FQNEAQ. The CDR3 spans 14 residues. V and J are TRBV7-8 and TRBJ2-7; D not resolved. The source of this sequence is a woman in her forties in good health and CMV-seropositive. Sequences were obtained from PBMCs. The CDR3 DNA reads TGTGCCAGCAGCTTAGGTCCCGCCTCCGGCGAGCAGTACTTC. This encodes CASSLGPASGEQYF.